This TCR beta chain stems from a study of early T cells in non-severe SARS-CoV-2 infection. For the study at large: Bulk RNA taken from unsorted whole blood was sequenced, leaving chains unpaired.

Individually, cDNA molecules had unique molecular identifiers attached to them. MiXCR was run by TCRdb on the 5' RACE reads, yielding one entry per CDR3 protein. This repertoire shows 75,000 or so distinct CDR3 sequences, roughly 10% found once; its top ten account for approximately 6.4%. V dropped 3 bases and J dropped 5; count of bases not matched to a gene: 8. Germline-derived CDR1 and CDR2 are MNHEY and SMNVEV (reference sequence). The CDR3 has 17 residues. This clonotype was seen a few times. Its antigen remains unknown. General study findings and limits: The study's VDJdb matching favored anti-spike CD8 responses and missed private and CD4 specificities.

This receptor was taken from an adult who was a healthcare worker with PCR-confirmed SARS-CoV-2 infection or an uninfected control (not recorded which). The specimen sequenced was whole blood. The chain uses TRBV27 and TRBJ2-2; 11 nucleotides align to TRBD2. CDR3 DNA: TGTGCCAGCAGTTTCGGTCTAGCGGGGGGTCCTACCGGGGAGCTGTTTTTT. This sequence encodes CASSFGLAGGPTGELFF.